This T cell receptor (beta chain) comes out of a study of blood T cell repertoires in COVID-19. Profiled with immunoSEQ multiplex PCR; TCRdb holds only in-frame clones, not every one. The table records almost 250,000 clones, approximately 86% of them present only once. Material for sequencing was peripheral blood. This clonotype was obtained from a woman aged 60-70 years who had recovered from COVID-19.

The CDR3: CATSGSGGPVAKNIQYF. CDR3 nucleotides: TGTGCCACCAGCGGTTCGGGGGGGCCGGTGGCCAAAAACATTCAGTACTTC. The chain recombines TRBV15 with TRBJ2-4, with 8 bases matching TRBD2. Germline V gene sequence: CDR1 LNHNV, CDR2 YYDKDF (reference sequence). CDR3 length equals 17 residues. The J segment lost 1 base and the V segment lost 5 bases, leaving 10 bases of the junction unmatched.